The TCR beta chain under discussion was sequenced for a study of low-dose radiotherapy and immunotherapy resistance in tumors. Across the whole study: Cohort 2, a group dosed every two weeks at 1 Gy per fraction, received 13 Gy in total over 26 weeks. Aspirin 300 mg was given orally each day for four cycles from cycle 1 day 1. Cyclophosphamide infusions of 200 mg/m2 came every two weeks, one day before radiation-immunotherapy.

As to time point: after trial treatment. As to treatment: LDRT plus nivolumab, ipilimumab, low-dose cyclophosphamide and aspirin (RACIN trial). V lost 5 bases, J lost 3 bases, and 12 bases lay in between. CDR1 is SGHAT, CDR2 FQNNGV, per germline. The CDR3 sequence is 14 residues long. Covering alpha and beta chains, TRAV- and TRBV-specific primers were used for the first-strand cDNA. The PCR that amplified TCRs ran for around 22 cycles, relying on a constant-region primer and a V-primer adapter. TCRdb independently ran MiXCR on the reads; one entry per CDR3 protein. The sample yields 35,000 to 50,000 distinct CDR3 sequences, around 20% seen once.

The input for sequencing was PBMCs, taken after low-dose radiotherapy plus immunotherapy. The receptor was isolated from a female donor with ovarian cancer. The V call is TRBV11-2, the J call TRBJ2-3; TRBD1 or TRBD2 may be the D gene (5 bases each). Written as DNA, the CDR3 is TGTGCCAGCAGCACTGAGGGGTTAACAGATACGCAGTATTTT. It specifies CASSTEGLTDTQYF. Full variable domain (outside the CDR3, taken from reference TRBV11-2 and TRBJ2-3): EAGVAQSPRYKIIEKRQSVAFWCNPISGHATLYWYQQILGQGPKLLIQFQNNGVVDDSQLPKDRFSAERLKGVDSTLKIQPAKLEDSAVYLCASSTEGLTDTQYFGPGTRLTVL.